This TCR beta chain was recorded in a study of PD-1 blockade in classical Hodgkin lymphoma. Study-level information: Patients were infused with nivolumab 3 mg/kg every 2 weeks.

Study-wide results and caveats: Baseline TCR diversity was reportedly lower in newly diagnosed patients than in healthy donors. It was reported as lower still in relapsed/refractory patients. Initiation of nivolumab under 1 year after ASCT led to exclusion of patients. The origin of the repertoire differences remains undefined, with disease activity or prior therapy as possible causes.

The length of the CDR3 is 15 residues. V lost 1 base, J lost 8 bases, and 4 bases stayed unmatched. The germline CDR1 and CDR2 sequences are SEHNR and FQNEAQ (reference sequence). The protocol was immunoSEQ multiplex PCR, while the TCRdb copy is restricted to in-frame clones and leaves out a portion. The sample lists 90,000 to 95,000 clones, about 91% seen once, with around 10% in the top ten. Brentuximab vedotin exposure varied, and every patient relapsed after autologous stem cell transplantation. Turning to this clone: What it binds is not known.

Material: peripheral blood mononuclear cells (PBMCs), obtained before the second cycle of nivolumab. This sequence joins TRBV7-9 and TRBJ1-4; TRBD1 aligns across 10 bases. This clonotype originated in a human donor with classical Hodgkin lymphoma. CDR3 in amino acids: CASSLVTGGAEKLFF. CDR3 sequence (DNA): TGTGCCAGCAGCTTAGTGACAGGGGGCGCGGAAAAACTGTTTTTT.